This entry lists 32 T cell receptor beta chains sequenced from one sample in a study of blood T cell repertoires in COVID-19. Only in-frame clones appear in the TCRdb table, and some are missing; sequencing was by immunoSEQ multiplex PCR. The table has about 270,000 clones, about 89% seen once. The sample comprised peripheral blood. All receptors derive from a man aged 35 to 55 who had recovered from COVID-19.

In this sample, this clone turned up once. The chain couples TRBV9 to TRBJ1-2; 7 bases map to TRBD1. Germline V gene data show CDR1 as SGDLS and CDR2 as YYNGEE. The CDR3 loop spans 16 amino acids. Losses at the gene ends were 4 bases for V and 4 bases for J; bases not matched to a gene: 13. CDR3 bases: TGTGCCAGCAGCATCCGAACCGGGACAGCTCTCTATGGCTACACCTTC. Translated, it gives CASSIRTGTALYGYTF.

The chain has TRBV6-2 or TRBV6-3 and TRBJ2-7; 7 positions match TRBD1. CDR1 is MNHEY, CDR2 SVGEGT, per germline. The CDR3 extends over 14 amino acids. The V segment lost 3 bases and the J segment 2 bases; nucleotides outside the gene matches: 4. The CDR3 region is CASSYPGQTYEQYF. In DNA form, the CDR3 reads TGTGCCAGCAGTTATCCGGGACAGACCTACGAGCAGTACTTC.

The chain employs TRBV5-5 and TRBJ1-2, with a possible D match to TRBD1 (5 bases). The CDR3 totals 13 residues. The V and J ends lost 0 bases and 6 bases respectively, with 9 bases between them. The V gene's germline CDR1 is SGHKS and CDR2 YYEKEE (reference sequence). CDR3 amino acids: CASSLVPRDGYTF. CDR3 coding DNA: TGTGCCAGCAGCTTGGTTCCCAGGGATGGCTACACCTTC.

This chain joins TRBV3-1 (or the pseudogene TRBV3-2) and TRBJ2-2; 8 bases align to TRBD2. CDR1 LGHDT and CDR2 YNNKEL come from the germline V gene (reference sequence). V dropped 1 base and J dropped 5; count of bases not matched to a gene: 6. The CDR3 length is 16 residues. In DNA, the CDR3 is TGTGCCAGCAGCCAAGCCGGGGGGGCCTGGACCGGGGAGCTGTTTTTT. Encoded protein: CASSQAGGAWTGELFF.

The genes are TRBV9 and TRBJ2-5, with 8 bases that match TRBD2. V dropped 3 bases and J dropped 5; count of bases not matched to a gene: 9. CDR1 and CDR2 (germline): SGDLS, YYNGEE. This CDR3 comprises 15 residues. DNA of the CDR3: TGTGCCAGCAGCGATAGGGGGACTAGAGGGGAGACCCAGTACTTC. Its protein is CASSDRGTRGETQYF.

This chain joins TRBV9 and TRBJ1-1; 10 positions agree with TRBD1. This CDR3 comprises 15 residues. CDR1 SGDLS and CDR2 YYNGEE come from the germline V gene. V lost 4 bases and J lost 0; bases outside the gene matches: 3. CDR3 sequence (DNA): TGTGCCAGCAGCCCCGGACAGGGGGTGAACACTGAAGCTTTCTTT. Protein: CASSPGQGVNTEAFF.

The J gene is TRBJ2-2, the V gene TRBV4-2; tentative D call: TRBD2 (5 bases). The CDR3 is 16 amino acids. Trimming shortened V by 0 bases and J by 7 bases, and 15 bases separated the two germline ends. Germline CDR1 and CDR2: LGHNA and YNFKEQ. CDR3 loop: CASSQEGPALGGELFF. CDR3 coding DNA: TGTGCCAGCAGCCAAGAAGGGCCTGCACTAGGCGGGGAGCTGTTTTTT.

A single count supports this clone. J is TRBJ2-5 and V is TRBV5-1; 15 positions agree with TRBD2. Germline V gene sequence: CDR1 SGHRS, CDR2 YFSETQ. The J segment lost 5 bases and the V segment lost 4 bases, leaving 6 bases of the junction unmatched. This CDR3 region has 16 residues. CDR3 sequence: CASSTGLAGGLETQYF. CDR3 nucleotides: TGCGCCAGCAGCACCGGACTAGCGGGAGGGCTGGAGACCCAGTACTTC.

The chain has TRBV30 and TRBJ1-1; D is unclear. Germline V gene data show CDR1 as GTSNPN and CDR2 as SVGIG (reference sequence). V was cut by 4 bases and J by 4 bases, with 10 bases left in between. The CDR3 is 12 residues long. The CDR3 nucleotides read TGTGCCTGGAACTCGGGGATCACTGAAGCTTTCTTT. This translates into CAWNSGITEAFF.

The chain links TRBV3-1 (or the pseudogene TRBV3-2) to TRBJ2-2; no firm D call. Trimming took 1 base from V and 2 from J, leaving 2 bases between them. CDR3 length equals 13 residues. In germline, CDR1 is LGHDT, CDR2 YNNKEL (reference sequence). In DNA, the CDR3 is TGTGCCAGCAGCCAAGTAAACACCGGGGAGCTGTTTTTT. Its translation: CASSQVNTGELFF.

The chain employs TRBV7-2 and TRBJ1-2, with 9 bases fitting TRBD1. Germline V gene sequence: CDR1 SGHTA, CDR2 FQGNSA. Trimming removed 1 base from V and 3 bases from J; junction bases left unmatched: 0. The CDR3 is made up of 14 amino acids. The CDR3 protein is CASSLDRGHYGYTF. The CDR3 DNA is TGTGCCAGCAGCTTAGACAGGGGGCACTATGGCTACACCTTC.

V gene TRBV12-3 or TRBV12-4 combines with J gene TRBJ1-2; D unclear. V lost 1 base, J lost 7 bases, and 4 bases lay in between. The CDR3 runs to 11 residues. CDR3 DNA: TGTGCCAGCAGTTTAGGGAGTGGCTACACCTTC. Amino acids: CASSLGSGYTF.

The chain couples TRBV6-5 to TRBJ1-4, with TRBD1 matching over 7 bases. With 0 bases clipped from V and 8 bases from J, the junction kept 9 bases outside the gene matches. The germline V gene has CDR1 MNHEY and CDR2 SVGAGI. The CDR3 has 16 residues. The CDR3: CASSYSRAGGSEKLFF. The CDR3, as DNA: TGTGCCAGCAGTTACTCTCGGGCAGGGGGGAGCGAAAAACTGTTTTTT.

The V call is TRBV9, the J call TRBJ2-7; D may be TRBD2 (6 bases). There are 15 residues in the CDR3. The germline V gene encodes CDR1 SGDLS and CDR2 YYNGEE. Trimming shortened V by 1 base and J by 3 bases, and 14 bases separated the two germline ends. CDR3 nucleotides: TGTGCCAGCAGCGTAAATCCGGGAGCTAGCTACGAGCAGTACTTC. Amino acid sequence: CASSVNPGASYEQYF.

This clone has a single count. The genes are TRBV19 and TRBJ2-3, with D unclear. From germline, CDR1 is LNHDA and CDR2 SQIVND (reference sequence). The CDR3 runs 12 residues. Trimming removed 4 bases from V and 6 bases from J, with 8 bases in between. DNA of the CDR3: TGTGCCAGTAGTAACTCCTGGGATACGCAGTATTTT. It encodes CASSNSWDTQYF.

This clone has only one observation. The CDR3 coding sequence is TGTGCCACCAGTGAAACAGGATCCTACGAGCAGTACTTC. It codes for CATSETGSYEQYF. The J gene is TRBJ2-7, the V gene TRBV24-1, with D perhaps TRBD1 (5 bases). Germline CDR1 is KGHDR and CDR2 is SFDVKD. The CDR3 spans 13 residues. Trimming shortened V by 4 bases and J by 1 base, and 7 bases separated the two germline ends.

V is TRBV6-6 and J is TRBJ1-2, with D tentatively TRBD1 (5 bases). Germline CDR1 reads MNHNY; CDR2 reads SVGAGI (reference sequence). There are 11 residues in the CDR3. The germline V and J ends were trimmed by 8 bases and 6 bases, with 10 bases remaining between them. The CDR3 here is CASSGGNGYTF. DNA for the CDR3: TGTGCCAGCTCGGGGGGGAATGGCTACACCTTC.

The J gene is TRBJ2-1, the V gene TRBV11-2; 14 nucleotides line up with TRBD2. The CDR3 covers 16 residues. J lost 8 bases, V lost 5 bases, and 8 bases had no gene match. In germline, CDR1 is SGHAT, CDR2 FQNNGV. The CDR3 DNA is TGTGCCAGCAGCAGCGTCCCGGGACTAGCGGGAGATGAGCAGTTCTTC. Translating gives CASSSVPGLAGDEQFF. Full variable domain (rest looked up from reference TRBV11-2 and TRBJ2-1): EAGVAQSPRYKIIEKRQSVAFWCNPISGHATLYWYQQILGQGPKLLIQFQNNGVVDDSQLPKDRFSAERLKGVDSTLKIQPAKLEDSAVYLCASSSVPGLAGDEQFFGPGTRLTVL.

This rearrangement joins TRBV10-2 to TRBJ1-6; 9 bases fit TRBD1. CDR1 and CDR2 from the germline V gene are WSHSY and SAAADI. V trimming: 7 bases; J trimming: 8 bases; junction bases outside the gene matches: 3. This CDR3 region has 13 residues. CDR3 sequence reads: CASTRQGDSPLHF. The CDR3 DNA reads TGCGCCAGCACCCGACAGGGGGATTCACCCCTCCACTTT.

V is TRBV4-2 and J is TRBJ2-1, with 10 bases lining up with TRBD2. The CDR3 runs 17 residues. Germline-derived CDR1 and CDR2 are LGHNA and YNFKEQ. Trimming took 4 bases from V and 8 from J; bases not matched to a gene: 14. The CDR3 sequence is CASSRPTAAGGAHEQFF. In nucleotides, the CDR3 is TGTGCCAGCAGCCGGCCCACCGCAGCGGGGGGGGCGCATGAGCAGTTCTTC.

The chain has TRBV15 and TRBJ1-5; 10 bases agree with TRBD1. With 4 bases clipped from V and 3 bases from J, the junction kept 3 bases outside the gene matches. The CDR3 covers 15 residues. Germline V CDR1 and CDR2: LNHNV, YYDKDF (reference sequence). The CDR3 protein is CATSIRQGANQPQHF. The DNA of the CDR3 is TGTGCCACCAGCATCAGACAGGGGGCCAATCAGCCCCAGCATTTT. Using reference TRBV15 and TRBJ1-5 for the parts outside the CDR3, the full variable domain is DAMVIQNPRYQVTQFGKPVTLSCSQTLNHNVMYWYQQKSSQAPKLLFHYYDKDFNNEADTPDNFQSRRPNTSFCFLDIRSPGLGDTAMYLCATSIRQGANQPQHFGDGTRLSIL.

The rearrangement joins TRBV6-5 to TRBJ2-3, with 7 nucleotides matching TRBD2. Germline CDR1 reads MNHEY; CDR2 reads SVGAGI. Trimming at V came to 2 bases and at J to 5 bases, leaving 4 bases not matched to a gene. This CDR3 comprises 14 residues. For the CDR3, the DNA is TGTGCCAGCAGTTACGGGCGGGAGAAAGATACGCAGTATTTT. It specifies CASSYGREKDTQYF.

The chain carries TRBV7-3 and TRBJ2-5, with TRBD2 matching 15 bases. CDR1 and CDR2 from the germline V gene are SGHTA and FQGTGA. Germline trimming cut 5 bases from V and 5 bases from J; bases unmatched to any gene: 6. This CDR3 has 16 residues. CDR3 residues: CASSQGLAGGVETQYF. CDR3 coding DNA: TGTGCCAGCAGCCAGGGACTAGCGGGAGGCGTGGAGACCCAGTACTTC.

The genes are TRBV5-6 and TRBJ1-2; maybe TRBD1 (6 bases). V was clipped by 0 bases and J by 6 bases, with 9 bases between them. The CDR3 runs 13 residues. From germline, CDR1 is SGHDT and CDR2 YYEEEE. CDR3 sequence: CASSLGTVNGYTF. CDR3 coding DNA: TGTGCCAGCAGCTTGGGGACAGTTAATGGCTACACCTTC. Full variable domain (rest looked up from reference TRBV5-6 and TRBJ1-2): DAGVTQSPTHLIKTRGQQVTLRCSPKSGHDTVSWYQQALGQGPQFIFQYYEEEERQRGNFPDRFSGHQFPNYSSELNVNALLLGDSALYLCASSLGTVNGYTFGSGTRLTVV.

This chain connects TRBV7-2 to TRBJ2-3; 10 positions match TRBD2. This CDR3 region has 17 residues. Germline CDR1 is SGHTA and CDR2 is FQGNSA. The ends lost 0 bases at V and 5 bases at J; junction bases unmatched: 8. The CDR3 sequence: CASSLALLAGGGDTQYF. DNA of the CDR3: TGTGCCAGCAGCTTAGCGCTATTAGCGGGGGGCGGAGATACGCAGTATTTT.

The rearrangement joins TRBV19 to TRBJ1-3, with TRBD1 matching over 8 bases. Germline-derived CDR1 and CDR2 are LNHDA and SQIVND (reference sequence). V dropped 3 bases and J dropped 4; count of bases not matched to a gene: 11. CDR3 length: 17 residues. The CDR3 sequence is CASSMRTGSLPGNTIYF. The CDR3 DNA reads TGTGCCAGTAGTATGAGGACAGGGAGTTTGCCCGGAAACACCATATATTTT.

CDR3 protein: CASSQTGARGAQNEQFF. CDR3 sequence (DNA): TGCGCCAGCAGCCAAACTGGAGCCCGGGGGGCCCAGAATGAGCAGTTCTTC. The V call is TRBV4-3, the J call TRBJ2-1; D might be TRBD2 (7 bases). Trimming took off 2 bases at V and 7 bases at J, with 21 bases between the two ends. The CDR3 is 17 residues long. Germline CDR1 and CDR2: LGHNA and YSLEER.

The chain is built from TRBV4-2 and TRBJ2-4; 8 positions match TRBD2. V shed 2 bases, J shed 6 bases, and the junction held 6 bases outside the gene matches. Germline V gene lookup returns CDR1 LGHNA and CDR2 YNFKEQ. The CDR3 length is 15 residues. The CDR3 is CASSQPAGDVNIQYF. CDR3 DNA: TGTGCCAGCAGCCAACCAGCGGGAGACGTAAACATTCAGTACTTC.

The chain combines TRBV12-3 or TRBV12-4 with TRBJ2-5; possibly TRBD2 for D (5 bases). This CDR3 comprises 13 residues. The V and J ends lost 0 bases and 12 bases respectively, with 14 bases between them. The CDR3 spells CASSLALGGGEYF. DNA of the CDR3: TGTGCCAGCAGTTTAGCGCTCGGCGGAGGAGAGTACTTC.

The chain is built from TRBV6-5 and TRBJ1-2; TRBD1 matches at 9 bases. The CDR3 sequence is 15 residues long. Trimming at V came to 7 bases and at J to 7 bases, leaving 13 bases not matched to a gene. Germline CDR1 and CDR2: MNHEY and SVGAGI. For the CDR3, the DNA is TGTGCCAGCACCTCGAGGGGACAGGGTAAAGGTGGCTACACCTTC. It encodes CASTSRGQGKGGYTF.

The chain uses TRBV5-1 and TRBJ2-5; a weak D match, TRBD2 (7 bases). CDR1 and CDR2 from the germline V gene are SGHRS and YFSETQ. The V gene lost 4 bases and the J gene lost 1 base, with 11 bases spanning the gap. The CDR3 is 14 amino acids. The DNA for the CDR3 is TGCGCCAGCAGCGTCGGGGGGCCCCAAGAGACCCAGTACTTC. Protein: CASSVGGPQETQYF.

The V and J genes are TRBV27 and TRBJ2-7; a possible D gene is TRBD2 (5 bases). Germline assignment: CDR1 MNHEY and CDR2 SMNVEV (reference sequence). With 5 bases removed from V and 2 bases from J, the gap between germline ends came to 19 bases. The CDR3 totals 16 residues. The CDR3 loop is CASSLPPGKGTYEQYF. The CDR3 DNA follows: TGTGCCAGCAGTCTCCCCCCCGGGAAGGGCACCTACGAGCAGTACTTC.